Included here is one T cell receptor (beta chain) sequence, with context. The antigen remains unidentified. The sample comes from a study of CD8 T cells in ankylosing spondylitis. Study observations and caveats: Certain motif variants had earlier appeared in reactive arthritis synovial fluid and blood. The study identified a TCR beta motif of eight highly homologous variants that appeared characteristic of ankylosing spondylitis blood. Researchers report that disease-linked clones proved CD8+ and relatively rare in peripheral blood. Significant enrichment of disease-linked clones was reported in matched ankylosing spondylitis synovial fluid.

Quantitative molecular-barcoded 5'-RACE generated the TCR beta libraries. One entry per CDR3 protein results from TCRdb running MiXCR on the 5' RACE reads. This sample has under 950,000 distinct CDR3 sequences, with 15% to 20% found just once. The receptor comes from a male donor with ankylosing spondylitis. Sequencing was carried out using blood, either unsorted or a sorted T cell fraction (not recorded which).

In nucleotides, the CDR3 is TGTGCCAGCAGCGCGGGACCAGTTGGGGTTTACGAGCAGTACTTC. This gives the protein CASSAGPVGVYEQYF. The chain joins TRBV11-2 to TRBJ2-7; a possible D gene is TRBD2 (6 bases). The V gene's germline CDR1 is SGHAT and CDR2 FQNNGV. Trimming cost V 5 bases and J 4 bases, with 18 bases left between them. The CDR3 is made up of 15 amino acids. Full variable domain (missing parts from reference TRBV11-2 and TRBJ2-7): EAGVAQSPRYKIIEKRQSVAFWCNPISGHATLYWYQQILGQGPKLLIQFQNNGVVDDSQLPKDRFSAERLKGVDSTLKIQPAKLEDSAVYLCASSAGPVGVYEQYFGPGTRLTVT.